Sequencing of this T cell receptor beta chain was carried out in a study of blood T cell repertoires in COVID-19. Study overall: Sites across the United States, Italy and Spain contributed samples from acute and convalescent COVID-19. Sample material is recorded as cDNA or gDNA derived from T cells, B-cell-depleted T cells, or PBMCs.

Patients of the Seattle cohort, enrolled during active infection, were followed longitudinally. V lost 5 bases, J lost 5 bases, and 11 bases stayed unmatched. Looked up from germline, CDR1 is MDHEN and CDR2 is SYDVKM. The CDR3 consists of 16 residues. Per the original data handling: Amplifying reference gene primers gave estimates of nucleated cell counts. Profiled with immunoSEQ multiplex PCR; TCRdb holds only in-frame clones, not every one. V, J and clone size derive from that table, while D and trimming were established from the DNA sequence. The sample holds fewer than 300,000 clones, 70% to 90% seen once.

This chain links TRBV28 with TRBJ1-2; 10 nucleotides match TRBD1. The sample consisted of peripheral blood. The receptor's source is a middle-aged man with COVID-19, enrolled during active disease. DNA for the CDR3: TGTGCCAGCAGTAGCACCGGGACAGGGGCGGATTATGGCTACACCTTC. This gives the protein CASSSTGTGADYGYTF.